A selection of T cell receptor beta chains follows, all from one sample in a study of blood T cell repertoires in COVID-19. The protocol was immunoSEQ multiplex PCR, while the TCRdb copy is restricted to in-frame clones and leaves out a portion. Altogether approximately 170,000 clones are present, roughly nine tenths being singletons, with the ten largest covering 4%. Material: peripheral blood. These receptors were collected from a woman in her seventies with acute or convalescent COVID-19. Each CDR3 is given with its conserved first and last residue. The order of the fields is CDR3 DNA, CDR3 protein, D gene, V gene, J gene. A D gene is named only where the DNA matches it firmly.

cdr3_nt: TGTGCCAGCAGCTCGCAGGGGCGGGTGGGCACTGAAGCTTTCTTT
cdr3_aa: CASSSQGRVGTEAFF
d_call: .
v_call: TRBV9
j_call: TRBJ1-1

cdr3_nt: TGTGCCAGCTCGCCTAACAGGGGGTACCAAGAGACCCAGTACTTC
cdr3_aa: CASSPNRGYQETQYF
d_call: TRBD1
v_call: TRBV18
j_call: TRBJ2-5

cdr3_nt: TGTGCCAGCAGCTTAGGGGGACTATATGGCTACACCTTC
cdr3_aa: CASSLGGLYGYTF
d_call: .
v_call: TRBV11-2
j_call: TRBJ1-2

cdr3_nt: TGTGCCAGCAGCGTTGCCGACAGCTATGGCTACACCTTC
cdr3_aa: CASSVADSYGYTF
d_call: .
v_call: TRBV9
j_call: TRBJ1-2

cdr3_nt: TGTGCCTGGGATCGGGGGGCTGGTGGCTACACCTTC
cdr3_aa: CAWDRGAGGYTF
d_call: .
v_call: TRBV30
j_call: TRBJ1-2

cdr3_nt: TGCGCCAGCAGCTACGGGGGTATGAACACTGAAGCTTTCTTT
cdr3_aa: CASSYGGMNTEAFF
d_call: .
v_call: TRBV5-1
j_call: TRBJ1-1

cdr3_nt: TGCGCCAGCAGCCAAGAATACGGGGAGGACTTGACCTATGGCTACACCTTC
cdr3_aa: CASSQEYGEDLTYGYTF
d_call: .
v_call: TRBV4-3
j_call: TRBJ1-2

cdr3_nt: TGTGCCAGCAGTTCGGGACCGGGGGACGCGAACACCGGGGAGCTGTTTTTT
cdr3_aa: CASSSGPGDANTGELFF
d_call: .
v_call: TRBV28
j_call: TRBJ2-2

cdr3_nt: TGTGCCTGGAGTAGGGGACAGGGGAGTTCACCCCTCCACTTT
cdr3_aa: CAWSRGQGSSPLHF
d_call: TRBD1
v_call: TRBV30
j_call: TRBJ1-6

cdr3_nt: TGTGCCAGCAGTTTATCGATTGGGGGGAACACAGATACGCAGTATTTT
cdr3_aa: CASSLSIGGNTDTQYF
d_call: .
v_call: TRBV27
j_call: TRBJ2-3

cdr3_nt: TGTGCCAGCAGTCAACGGCTAGCGGGAGAAGAGACCCAGTACTTC
cdr3_aa: CASSQRLAGEETQYF
d_call: TRBD2
v_call: TRBV6-6
j_call: TRBJ2-5

cdr3_nt: TGTGCCACATCCGGGTCAGGCGGGCGCGTTCTTAATGAAAAACTGTTTTTT
cdr3_aa: CATSGSGGRVLNEKLFF
d_call: .
v_call: TRBV7-8
j_call: TRBJ1-4

cdr3_nt: TGTGCCAGCAGTTGGGGCTCATCCTACGAGCAGTACTTC
cdr3_aa: CASSWGSSYEQYF
d_call: .
v_call: TRBV27
j_call: TRBJ2-7

cdr3_nt: TGTGCCAGCCGAGATGACTCAGGGTTTAGCACAGATACGCAGTATTTT
cdr3_aa: CASRDDSGFSTDTQYF
d_call: .
v_call: TRBV25-1
j_call: TRBJ2-3

cdr3_nt: TGTGCCAGCAGCTTAGACCGAGGTGGACAGCCCCAGCATTTT
cdr3_aa: CASSLDRGGQPQHF
d_call: .
v_call: TRBV7-2
j_call: TRBJ1-5

cdr3_nt: TGTGCCATCAGTGCCGGAGTTGGGGCCCAGGGGTCGGAGACCCAGTACTTC
cdr3_aa: CAISAGVGAQGSETQYF
d_call: .
v_call: TRBV10-3
j_call: TRBJ2-5

cdr3_nt: TGTGCCAGCAGTTTAGTCAATTCCTACGAGCAGTACTTC
cdr3_aa: CASSLVNSYEQYF
d_call: .
v_call: TRBV27
j_call: TRBJ2-7